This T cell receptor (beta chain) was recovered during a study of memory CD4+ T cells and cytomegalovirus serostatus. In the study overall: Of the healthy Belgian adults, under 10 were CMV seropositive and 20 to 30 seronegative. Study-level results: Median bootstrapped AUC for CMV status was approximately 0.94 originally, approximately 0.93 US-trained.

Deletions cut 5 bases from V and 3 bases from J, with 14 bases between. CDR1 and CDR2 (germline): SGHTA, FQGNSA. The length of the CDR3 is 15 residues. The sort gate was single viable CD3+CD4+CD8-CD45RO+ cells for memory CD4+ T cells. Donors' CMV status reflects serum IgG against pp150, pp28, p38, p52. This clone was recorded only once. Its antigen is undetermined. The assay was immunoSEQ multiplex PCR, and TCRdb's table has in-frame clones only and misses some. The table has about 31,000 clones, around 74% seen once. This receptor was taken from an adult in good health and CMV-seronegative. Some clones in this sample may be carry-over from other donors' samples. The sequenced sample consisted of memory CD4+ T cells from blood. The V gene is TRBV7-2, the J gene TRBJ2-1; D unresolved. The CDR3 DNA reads TGTGCCAGCAGCGCTAGACAAGGCGACTACAATGAGCAGTTCTTC. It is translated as CASSARQGDYNEQFF.